The TCR beta chain under discussion was sequenced for a study of identifying expanded T cells in peripheral blood. Here immunoSEQ multiplex PCR was the method, and the copy in TCRdb shows in-frame clones only, minus some. The data hold over 100,000 clones, with around 88% observed a single time. The source is a person between 18 and 75 years old in good health. The material sequenced was blood.

CDR3 DNA: TGTGCCAGCAGCGTAGCCCTAACAGGGGCCGGAAACACCATATATTTT. It translates to CASSVALTGAGNTIYF. The chain uses TRBV9 and TRBJ1-3; 7 bases agree with TRBD1. V dropped 0 bases and J dropped 4; count of bases not matched to a gene: 7. Germline V CDR1 and CDR2: SGDLS, YYNGEE. CDR3 size: 16 residues.